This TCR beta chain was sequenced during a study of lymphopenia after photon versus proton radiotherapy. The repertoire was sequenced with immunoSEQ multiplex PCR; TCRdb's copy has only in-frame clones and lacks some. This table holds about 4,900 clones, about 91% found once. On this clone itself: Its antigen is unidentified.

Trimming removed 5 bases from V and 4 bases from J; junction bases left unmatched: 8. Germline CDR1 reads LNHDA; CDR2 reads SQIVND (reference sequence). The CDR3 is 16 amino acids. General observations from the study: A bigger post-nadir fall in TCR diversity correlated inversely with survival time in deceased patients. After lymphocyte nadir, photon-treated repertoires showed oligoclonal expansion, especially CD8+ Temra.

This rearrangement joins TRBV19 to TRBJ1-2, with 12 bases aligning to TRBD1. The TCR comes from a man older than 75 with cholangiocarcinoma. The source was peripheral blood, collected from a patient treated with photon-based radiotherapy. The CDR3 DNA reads TGTGCCAGTAGTCGTGGGACAGGGGGCACTATCTATGGCTACACCTTC. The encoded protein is CASSRGTGGTIYGYTF.